This entry lists 9 T cell receptor beta chains sequenced from one sample in a study of cytomegalovirus exposure and HLA in healthy donors. With 60 Vbeta and 13 Jbeta primers, the PCR was carried out. This table comes from immunoSEQ multiplex PCR, and its TCRdb copy is limited to in-frame clones, with some not included. This sample has 200,000 to 250,000 clones; around 85% occur once, and the top ten carry around 0.2%. The material sequenced was PBMCs. These receptors originate from a girl aged 2 to 9 in good health and CMV-seronegative.

A single count supports this clone. This chain uses TRBV5-6 with TRBJ1-2; D might be TRBD1 (6 bases). CDR1 and CDR2 (germline): SGHDT, YYEEEE. V lost 2 bases, J lost 6 bases, and 11 bases lay in between. The CDR3 covers 13 residues. CDR3 loop: CASSFTGLDGYTF. The CDR3 region has the DNA TGTGCCAGCAGCTTTACAGGGTTGGATGGCTACACCTTC.

The chain employs TRBV15 and TRBJ1-4; D gene uncertain. V lost 0 bases to trimming and J lost 8 bases, with 13 bases between them. Germline CDR1 reads LNHNV; CDR2 reads YYDKDF (reference sequence). This CDR3 has 15 residues. The CDR3 bases are TGTGCCACCAGCAGAGATAGTGCCACGAAGGAAAAACTGTTTTTT. Its translation: CATSRDSATKEKLFF.

The rearrangement joins TRBV12-5 to TRBJ1-3, with D perhaps TRBD1 (6 bases). Germline CDR1 LGHNT, CDR2 FRNRAP. The V and J ends lost 5 bases and 5 bases respectively, with 13 bases between them. The CDR3 covers 14 residues. CDR3 coding DNA: TGTGCTAGTGGTACATGGGACAAGCGAAACACCATATATTTT. Amino acid sequence: CASGTWDKRNTIYF.

The chain links TRBV7-3 to TRBJ2-2; 11 bases are a match to TRBD2. The CDR3 covers 15 residues. From germline, CDR1 is SGHTA and CDR2 FQGTGA. The J segment lost 1 base and the V segment lost 5 bases, leaving 0 bases of the junction unmatched. The CDR3 loop reads CASSLAGGNTGELFF. As DNA, the CDR3 is TGTGCCAGCAGCCTAGCGGGGGGGAACACCGGGGAGCTGTTTTTT.

The chain carries TRBV6-4 and TRBJ2-1; the match to TRBD2 covers 7 bases. Trimming at V came to 6 bases and at J to 5 bases, leaving 4 bases not matched to a gene. The germline CDR1 and CDR2 sequences are MRHNA and SNTAGT. This CDR3 contains 13 residues. Here the CDR3 DNA reads TGTGCCAGCAGCGGGGGGATAAACAATGAGCAGTTCTTC. Residues: CASSGGINNEQFF.

The chain recombines TRBV18 with TRBJ2-7; D perhaps matches TRBD2 (5 bases). Germline V gives CDR1 KGHSH, CDR2 LQKENI. The CDR3 has 15 amino acids. The V end lost 0 bases, the J end lost 6 bases, and 15 bases lay between the germline ends. This chain's CDR3 is CASSPPHNPGSEQYF. In nucleotides, the CDR3 is TGTGCCAGCTCACCACCTCATAATCCGGGATCCGAGCAGTACTTC.

The rearrangement links TRBV5-4 to TRBJ1-1; TRBD1 aligns across 8 bases. Per the germline V gene, CDR1 is SGHNT and CDR2 is YYREEE (reference sequence). There are 14 residues in the CDR3. V lost 6 bases to trimming and J lost 1 base; unmatched junction nucleotides: 5. The CDR3, as DNA: TGTGCCAGCAACCAGGGGGCGGGGAACACTGAAGCTTTCTTT. The encoded protein is CASNQGAGNTEAFF.

In its sample, this clone was seen once. V and J are TRBV5-6 and TRBJ2-5, with 9 nucleotides matching TRBD1. This CDR3 has 17 residues. Germline V gives CDR1 SGHDT, CDR2 YYEEEE. V dropped 3 bases and J dropped 5; count of bases not matched to a gene: 14. The CDR3 loop reads CASSSPGQGLFGETQYF. In DNA, the CDR3 is TGTGCCAGCAGCTCCCCGGGACAGGGCCTCTTCGGGGAGACCCAGTACTTC.

This sequence joins TRBV10-1 and TRBJ1-5; 10 bases are a match to TRBD1. With 4 bases clipped from V and 6 bases from J, the junction kept 0 bases outside the gene matches. The CDR3 length is 13 residues. The V gene's germline CDR1 is WNHNN and CDR2 SYGVQD (reference sequence). Here the CDR3 DNA reads TGCGCCAGCAGTGGGGACAGGGGTCAGCCCCAGCATTTT. This encodes CASSGDRGQPQHF.